The clone carrying this TCR beta chain occurred once. Sequencing was performed with immunoSEQ multiplex PCR; in TCRdb, only in-frame clones are kept and a portion is missing. The data hold about 10,000 clones, with 77% observed a single time. The sample originates from a study of OX40 agonist ivuxolimab in advanced cancers. Germline lookup yields CDR1 SGHDT and CDR2 YYEEEE. Trimming cost V 2 bases and J 5 bases, with 10 bases left between them. This CDR3 spans 13 amino acids. The receptor was isolated from an adult with an advanced solid tumor such as melanoma, head and neck, liver or kidney cancer. Sample: CD4+ or CD8+ T cells sorted from blood, taken in a trial of the OX40 agonist ivuxolimab. The chain joins TRBV5-6 to TRBJ2-5; possibly TRBD1 or TRBD2 for D (6 bases each). CDR3 DNA sequence: TGTGCCAGCAGCTTAGGGGGACTCGAGACCCAGTACTTC. Translation gives CASSLGGLETQYF.